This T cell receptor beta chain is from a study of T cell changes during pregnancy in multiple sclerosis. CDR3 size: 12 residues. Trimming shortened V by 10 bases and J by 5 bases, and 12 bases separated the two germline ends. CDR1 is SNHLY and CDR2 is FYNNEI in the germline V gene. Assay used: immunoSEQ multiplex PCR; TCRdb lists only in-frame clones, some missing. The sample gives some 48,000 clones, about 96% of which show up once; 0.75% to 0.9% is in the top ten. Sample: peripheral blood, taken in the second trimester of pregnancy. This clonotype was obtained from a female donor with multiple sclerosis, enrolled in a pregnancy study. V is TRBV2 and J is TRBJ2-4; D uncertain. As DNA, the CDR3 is TGTGCCACCTTAAATGGAGAAAACATTCAGTACTTC. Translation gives CATLNGENIQYF.